The clone carrying this TCR beta chain was found a few times. The antigen is undetermined. V lost 1 base to trimming and J lost 9 bases, with 10 bases between them. The CDR3 totals 14 residues. The germline V gene has CDR1 SGHDN and CDR2 FVKESK. The iRepertoire nested amplicon-rescue multiplex PCR amplified TCR alpha and beta CDR3s from RNA. One-step reverse transcription and amplification started from roughly 100-400 ng of tissue mRNA or PBMC total RNA. TCRdb processed the multiplex PCR reads anew with MiXCR; each CDR3 protein has one entry. The sample includes 160,000 or so distinct CDR3 sequences, around 40% of them seen just once. This entry is derived from a study of glioma-infiltrating T cells. General observations from the study: Tissue-blood divergence was below expectation in non-neoplastic patients, above in gliomas.

Input material: glioma tissue, nonneoplastic brain tissue, or PBMCs (not recorded which). The TCR sequence derives from a human donor with low-grade glioma or glioblastoma, undergoing nonglioma brain surgery, or in good health (not recorded which). The chain recombines TRBV14 with TRBJ1-6; D not certain. CDR3 nucleotides: TGTGCCAGCAGCCAAGCTATAGACGGTTCACCCCTCCACTTT. As protein: CASSQAIDGSPLHF.